This T cell receptor (beta chain) originates from a study of T cell clonotyping in hematopoietic cell transplantation (dated by TCRdb to about 2021). For the study in its entirety: Recipient samples taken before transplant were obtained following cytoreduction. The study collected 130 to 150 blood samples from 35 to 45 consecutive transplant recipients and their related donors. Recruitment of patients was conducted between September 2015 and early 2017, and follow-up was continued until late 2020 or death. General findings and caveats noted by the study authors: The sample size was limited, and CD4 and CD8 repertoire contributions could not be separated because cells were not sorted. Just a small fraction of recipient repertoires overlapped with donor repertoires, and more than 95% appeared de novo at the given depth. A decrease in recipient TCR diversity was observed after transplant, and a progressive increase in pathologically expanded clonotypes was seen from day 30 to day 180. Inverse Simpson Index values from donors and from recipients before transplant predicted broader TCR repertoire diversity after transplant.

The immunoSEQ assay, a bias-controlled multiplex PCR with V- and J-specific primers, was used to amplify TCR beta CDR3 regions from genomic DNA. A second PCR step added a proprietary barcode and Illumina adapter sequences to the CDR3 amplicons. An Illumina MiSeq instrument was used for sequencing of the CDR3 libraries. Processing in the source paper ran as follows. Export and quality control were handled in immunoSEQ Analyzer 3.0, while downstream analyses relied on R Bioconductor and Immunarch. Only productive rearrangements in the normalized downsampled data set were used to calculate repertoire metrics. In the normalized cohort, a clonotype counted as pathologically expanded if the clonotype was larger than 5 templates. The Inverse Simpson Index was used to measure repertoire diversity. To capture all clonotypes, CMV-specificity analyses were performed on the non-normalized data set. Entries here come from immuneACCESS through TCRdb and include only in-frame sequences with V and J called. Some clones fail to appear in such tables; in the studies checked, an unresolved V gene covers under half of the shortfall, and the cause of the remainder is unknown. Clone size and V and J calls were adopted from that table, with D and trimming inferred from the DNA. Counted in this sample were thousands of clones; about 86% of them appeared once. About 4% of the sample is in the top ten clones.

Sample time point, as interpreted from the label and publication: recipient sample about 28 days before transplant, after cytoreduction. Blood samples were obtained from recipients approximately 28 days before transplant and at days 30, 100 and 180 after transplant. Nuclei Lysis Solution was used to extract genomic DNA from fresh or cryopreserved unfractionated peripheral blood mononuclear cells. A word on this clone: Its antigen is currently not known. One base away there is no much larger clone; base qualities are not given.

V has 0 bases trimmed and J has 0 bases trimmed; junction bases matching no gene number 6. According to the germline V gene, CDR1 reads SGHRS and CDR2 reads YFSETQ. The CDR3, from cysteine to phenylalanine, totals 19 residues. The kept DNA is CDR3 alone, 57 bases in frame from the first base. The material was peripheral blood mononuclear cells, obtained before stem cell transplant. The TCR was taken from a young man with acute myeloid leukemia. Some clones in this sample may be carry-over from other donors' samples. The V and J segments used are TRBV5-1 and TRBJ2-1, and 13 bases in between align with TRBD2. CDR3 region: CASSLGLAGGGSSYNEQFF. At the DNA level, the sequence is TGCGCCAGCAGCTTGGGACTAGCGGGAGGAGGGAGCTCCTACAATGAGCAGTTCTTC.